The entry that follows covers one T cell receptor (beta chain) sequence. No antigen is known for it. This sample was taken from a study of identical twins. Findings of the study overall: There was an excess of low generation probability in the out-of-frame alpha sequences that twins shared.

cDNA molecules carried unique molecular identifiers, and template switching added a universal primer site. TCRdb re-analysed the 5' RACE reads in MiXCR, keeping a single row per CDR3 protein. Here the sample spans 650,000 to 750,000 distinct CDR3 sequences, around 21% being singletons. Trimming pared 6 bases from V and 2 bases from J, leaving 11 bases between. The CDR3 consists of 12 residues. Germline CDR1 DFQATT, CDR2 SNEGSKA (reference sequence). The data also belong to a second study, concerning T cells expressing NK-cell markers. That paper notes: With respect to HCMV, most of the eight sequenced donors were seropositive, and one was seronegative.

Sequencing was performed on PBMCs. The chain links TRBV20-1 to TRBJ2-7, with D tentatively TRBD1 or TRBD2 (6 bases each). The sequence was collected from a woman aged 18-29 years in good health. The CDR3 nucleotides read TGCAGTGCGGACAGACTAGCCTACGAGCAGTACTTC. Translating gives CSADRLAYEQYF.